This TCR beta chain was identified in a study of early T cells in non-severe SARS-CoV-2 infection. Via MiXCR, TCRdb re-called the 5' RACE reads, giving one row per CDR3 protein. This table has over 25,000 distinct CDR3 sequences, roughly 5.6% appearing once. V lost 2 bases and J lost 2, with 7 bases in between. Germline CDR1 is SGHRS and CDR2 is YFSETQ. The CDR3 covers 13 residues. Notes on the study in general: There was a bias toward anti-spike CD8 responses in VDJdb matching, which missed private and CD4 specificities.

This clonotype was seen at least ten times. What it recognizes is unknown. The sequenced sample was whole blood. The chain couples TRBV5-1 to TRBJ1-1; D ambiguous. The clonotype was recovered from an adult who was a healthcare worker with PCR-confirmed SARS-CoV-2 infection or an uninfected control (not recorded which). In nucleotides, the CDR3 is TGCGCCAGCAGCTTCGGGGAAAACACTGAAGCTTTCTTT. Its translation is CASSFGENTEAFF.